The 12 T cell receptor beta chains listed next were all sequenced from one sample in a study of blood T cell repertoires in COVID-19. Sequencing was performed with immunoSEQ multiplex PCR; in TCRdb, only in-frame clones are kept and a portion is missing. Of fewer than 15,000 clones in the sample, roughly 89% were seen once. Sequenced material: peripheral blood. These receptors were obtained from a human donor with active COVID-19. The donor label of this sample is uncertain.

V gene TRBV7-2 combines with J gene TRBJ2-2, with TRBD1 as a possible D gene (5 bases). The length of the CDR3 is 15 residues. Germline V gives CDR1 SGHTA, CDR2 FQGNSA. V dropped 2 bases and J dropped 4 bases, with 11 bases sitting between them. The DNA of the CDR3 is TGTGCCAGCAGCTTAAGACCGCAGGGCACCGGGGAGCTGTTTTTT. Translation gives CASSLRPQGTGELFF.

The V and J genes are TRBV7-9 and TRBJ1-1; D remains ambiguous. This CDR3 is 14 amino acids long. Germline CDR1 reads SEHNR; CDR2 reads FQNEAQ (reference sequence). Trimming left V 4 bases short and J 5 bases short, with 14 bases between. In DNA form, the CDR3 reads TGTGCCAGCAGCTGGGAGTATGCGAGAACTGAAGCTTTCTTT. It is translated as CASSWEYARTEAFF.

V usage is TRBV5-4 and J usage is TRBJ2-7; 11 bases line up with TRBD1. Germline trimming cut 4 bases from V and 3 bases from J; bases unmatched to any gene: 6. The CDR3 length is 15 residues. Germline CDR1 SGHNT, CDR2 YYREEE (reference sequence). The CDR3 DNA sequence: TGTGCCAGCAGCCGGGGACAGGGGGTAAACTACGAGCAGTACTTC. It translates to CASSRGQGVNYEQYF. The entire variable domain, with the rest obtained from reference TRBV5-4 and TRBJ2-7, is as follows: ETGVTQSPTHLIKTRGQQVTLRCSSQSGHNTVSWYQQALGQGPQFIFQYYREEENGRGNFPPRFSGLQFPNYSSELNVNALELDDSALYLCASSRGQGVNYEQYFGPGTRLTVT.

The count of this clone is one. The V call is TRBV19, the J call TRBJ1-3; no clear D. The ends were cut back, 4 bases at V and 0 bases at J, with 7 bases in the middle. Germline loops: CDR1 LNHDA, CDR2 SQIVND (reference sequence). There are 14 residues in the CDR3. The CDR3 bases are TGTGCCAGTAGTACCGGACTCTCTGGAAACACCATATATTTT. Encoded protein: CASSTGLSGNTIYF.

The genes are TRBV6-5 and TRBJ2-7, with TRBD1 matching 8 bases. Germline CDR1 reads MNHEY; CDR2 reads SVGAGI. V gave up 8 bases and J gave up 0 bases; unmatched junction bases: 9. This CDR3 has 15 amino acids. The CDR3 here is CASGKGTGASYEQYF. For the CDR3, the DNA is TGTGCCAGCGGGAAGGGGACAGGAGCCTCCTACGAGCAGTACTTC.

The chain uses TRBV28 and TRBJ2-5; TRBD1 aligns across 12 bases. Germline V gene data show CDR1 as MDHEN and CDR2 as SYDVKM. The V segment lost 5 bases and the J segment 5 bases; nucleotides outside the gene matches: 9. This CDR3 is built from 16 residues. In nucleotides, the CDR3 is TGTGCCAGCAGTCAGACCGGGACAGGGGGCATGGAGACCCAGTACTTC. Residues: CASSQTGTGGMETQYF.

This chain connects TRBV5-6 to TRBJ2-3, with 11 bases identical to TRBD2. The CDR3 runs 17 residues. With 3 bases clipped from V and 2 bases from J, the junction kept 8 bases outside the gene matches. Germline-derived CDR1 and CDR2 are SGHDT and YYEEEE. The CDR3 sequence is CASSSLAGGLSTDTQYF. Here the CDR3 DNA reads TGTGCCAGCAGCTCCCTAGCGGGGGGCCTATCCACAGATACGCAGTATTTT.

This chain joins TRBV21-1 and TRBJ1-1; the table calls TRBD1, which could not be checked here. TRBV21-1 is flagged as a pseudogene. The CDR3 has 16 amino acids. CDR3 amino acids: CASSNPPTPMNTEAFF. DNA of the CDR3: TGTGCCAGCAGCAACCCCCCGACACCGATGAACACTGAAGCTTTCTTT.

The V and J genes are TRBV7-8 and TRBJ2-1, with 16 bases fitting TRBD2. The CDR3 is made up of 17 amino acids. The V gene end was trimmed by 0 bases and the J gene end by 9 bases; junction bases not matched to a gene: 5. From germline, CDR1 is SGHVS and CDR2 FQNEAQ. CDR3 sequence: CASSLAGTSGGEGEQFF. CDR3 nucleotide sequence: TGTGCCAGCAGCTTAGCAGGGACTAGCGGGGGGGAGGGTGAGCAGTTCTTC.

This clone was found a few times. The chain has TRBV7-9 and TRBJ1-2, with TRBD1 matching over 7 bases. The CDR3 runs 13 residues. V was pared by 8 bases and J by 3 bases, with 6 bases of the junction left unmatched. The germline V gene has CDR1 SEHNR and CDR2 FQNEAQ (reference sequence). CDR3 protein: CASARQGDYGYTF. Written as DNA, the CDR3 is TGTGCCAGCGCAAGACAGGGCGACTATGGCTACACCTTC.

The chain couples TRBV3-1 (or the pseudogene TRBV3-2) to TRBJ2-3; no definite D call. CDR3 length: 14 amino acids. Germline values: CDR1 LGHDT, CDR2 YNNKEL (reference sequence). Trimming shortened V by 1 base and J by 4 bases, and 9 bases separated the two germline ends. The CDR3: CASSQAWSPDTQYF. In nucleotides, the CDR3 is TGTGCCAGCAGCCAAGCTTGGAGTCCAGATACGCAGTATTTT.

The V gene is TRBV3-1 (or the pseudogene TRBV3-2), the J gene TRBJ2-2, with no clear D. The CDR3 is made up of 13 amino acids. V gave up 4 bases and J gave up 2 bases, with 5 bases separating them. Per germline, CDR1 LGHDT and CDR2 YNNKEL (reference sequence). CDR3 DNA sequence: TGTGCCAGCAGCCCAAAAAACACCGGGGAGCTGTTTTTT. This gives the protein CASSPKNTGELFF.